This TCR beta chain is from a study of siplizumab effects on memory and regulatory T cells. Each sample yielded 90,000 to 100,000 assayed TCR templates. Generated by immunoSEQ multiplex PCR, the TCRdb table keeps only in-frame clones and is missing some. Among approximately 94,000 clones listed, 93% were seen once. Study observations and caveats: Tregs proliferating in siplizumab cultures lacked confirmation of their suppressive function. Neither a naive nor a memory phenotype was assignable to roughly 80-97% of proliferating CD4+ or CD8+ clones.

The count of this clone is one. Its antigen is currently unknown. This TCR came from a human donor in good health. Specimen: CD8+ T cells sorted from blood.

CDR3 nucleotides: TGTGCCTGGAGTGCCCCGGACCAAGAGACCCAGTACTTC. Protein sequence: CAWSAPDQETQYF. The chain links TRBV30 to TRBJ2-5; unclear D gene. CDR3 length: 13 amino acids. CDR1 is GTSNPN, CDR2 SVGIG, per germline (reference sequence). V was shortened by 1 base and J by 0 bases, with 6 bases between the two germline ends.